This T cell receptor beta chain was sequenced during a study of neurological immune-mediated disorders. Template-switch 5'RACE cDNA synthesis added a 10-nucleotide unique molecular identifier. TCRdb re-derived calls from the 5' RACE reads in MiXCR, one entry per CDR3 protein. Among about 39,000 distinct CDR3 sequences, 6% to 7.5% were seen once, and the ten largest hold around 5.7%. This clonotype was found many times. The CDR3 has 15 amino acids. Germline CDR1 and CDR2: SGHTA and FQGNSA. The ends were cut back, 1 base at V and 2 bases at J, with 12 bases in the middle. The sorted libraries were made from approximately 1 million CD4+ or CD8+ T cells.

The source material was CD4+ T cells from blood. V is TRBV7-2 and J is TRBJ2-7, with D perhaps TRBD1 or TRBD2 (5 bases each). The sequence was obtained from a man over 45 in good health. Here the CDR3 DNA reads TGTGCCAGCAGCTTAGTAAGGGACGGTCCCTACGAGCAGTACTTC. As protein: CASSLVRDGPYEQYF. The whole variable domain, remainder taken from reference TRBV7-2 and TRBJ2-7, is GAGVSQSPSNKVTEKGKDVELRCDPISGHTALYWYRQSLGQGLEFLIYFQGNSAPDKSGLPSDRFSAERTGGSVSTLTIQRTQQEDSAVYLCASSLVRDGPYEQYFGPGTRLTVT.